These 15 T cell receptor beta chains came from one sample sequenced in a study of cytomegalovirus exposure and HLA in healthy donors. The PCR ran on 60 Vbeta and 13 Jbeta primers. Only in-frame clones appear in the TCRdb table, and some are missing; sequencing was by immunoSEQ multiplex PCR. The table records over 90,000 clones, approximately 82% of them present only once. The sequencing input was PBMCs. These receptors originate from a man between 35 and 55 years old in good health and CMV-seronegative.

The genes are TRBV6-5 and TRBJ2-1; D perhaps matches TRBD2 (7 bases). V was cut by 7 bases and J by 6 bases, with 19 bases left in between. Germline CDR1 is MNHEY and CDR2 is SVGAGI. The CDR3 is made up of 15 amino acids. CDR3 protein: CASTLGRGPLNEQFF. In nucleotides, the CDR3 is TGTGCCAGCACCCTGGGGCGGGGGCCCCTCAATGAGCAGTTCTTC.

V is TRBV4-2 and J is TRBJ2-7; TRBD2 is a possible D gene (5 bases). Between the trimmed V and J ends, which lost 4 bases and 2 bases, there was a span of 24 bases. The CDR3 covers 18 residues. Germline CDR1 reads LGHNA; CDR2 reads YNFKEQ. The CDR3 sequence is CASSPGLARNLSPYEQYF. The CDR3 DNA is TGTGCCAGCAGCCCTGGGCTAGCACGGAACCTGTCCCCCTACGAGCAGTACTTC.

Only one count was recorded for this clone. For the CDR3, the DNA is TGTGCCAGCGGGATTCGGCAGGGTGCAGCTGGAAACACCATATATTTT. Protein: CASGIRQGAAGNTIYF. The chain recombines TRBV11-1 with TRBJ1-3; possible D gene TRBD1, 5 bases. This CDR3 spans 16 amino acids. Germline V gives CDR1 SGHAT, CDR2 FQDESV (reference sequence). Between the trimmed V and J ends, which lost 8 bases and 2 bases, there was a span of 19 bases.

V usage is TRBV29-1 and J usage is TRBJ2-1; D is uncertain. Germline loops: CDR1 SQVTM, CDR2 ANQGSEA. V was pared by 0 bases and J by 0 bases, with 12 bases between. CDR3 length equals 16 residues. The CDR3: CSVEDRVQNSYNEQFF. Here the CDR3 DNA reads TGCAGCGTTGAAGATCGGGTCCAGAACTCCTACAATGAGCAGTTCTTC.

This clone was counted a single time. The chain combines TRBV4-1 with TRBJ1-2; 7 bases are a match to TRBD1. This CDR3 contains 16 residues. The V gene's germline CDR1 is MGHRA and CDR2 YSYEKL. Trimming cost V 4 bases and J 3 bases; bases outside gene matches: 11. The CDR3 DNA reads TGCGCCAGCAGCCCTAAGGGGGCTCAGGACCACTATGGCTACACCTTC. It is translated as CASSPKGAQDHYGYTF.

The CDR3 loop is CASSLGQVVEKLFF. The CDR3 DNA reads TGTGCCAGCAGCCTGGGACAGGTCGTTGAAAAACTGTTTTTT. The V call is TRBV5-6, the J call TRBJ1-4, with 8 nucleotides matching TRBD1. Germline values: CDR1 SGHDT, CDR2 YYEEEE. Trimming took 4 bases from V and 7 from J; bases not matched to a gene: 6. This CDR3 comprises 14 residues.

The V and J genes are TRBV5-1 and TRBJ2-1, with D possibly being TRBD1 (5 bases). CDR3 length: 16 residues. Germline V CDR1 and CDR2: SGHRS, YFSETQ. The germline V and J ends were trimmed by 0 bases and 4 bases, with 14 bases remaining between them. CDR3 residues: CASSLAGRANYNEQFF. CDR3 DNA sequence: TGCGCCAGCAGCTTGGCCGGCAGGGCGAATTACAATGAGCAGTTCTTC.

Of note for this clone: Other DNA sequences of this sample code for an identical CDR3. This chain joins TRBV19 and TRBJ1-2; 8 bases are a match to TRBD1. The CDR3 covers 13 residues. CDR1 and CDR2 (germline): LNHDA, SQIVND (reference sequence). V dropped 3 bases and J dropped 5; count of bases not matched to a gene: 2. As DNA, the CDR3 is TGTGCCAGTAGTATTGGGACAGGTTATGGCTACACCTTC. It yields the protein CASSIGTGYGYTF.

This chain links TRBV4-1 with TRBJ2-2; 8 nucleotides match TRBD1. CDR1 MGHRA and CDR2 YSYEKL come from the germline V gene. Trimming cost V 5 bases and J 6 bases; bases outside gene matches: 8. The CDR3 runs to 15 residues. The CDR3 loop reads CASSFEDRGAGELFF. The DNA for the CDR3 is TGCGCCAGCAGCTTCGAAGACAGGGGCGCCGGGGAGCTGTTTTTT.

CDR3: CATRGQAGWGANVLTF. In nucleotides, the CDR3 is TGTGCCACCAGAGGACAGGCCGGTTGGGGGGCCAACGTCCTGACTTTC. The chain is built from TRBV15 and TRBJ2-6; TRBD1 matches at 7 bases. The germline CDR1 and CDR2 sequences are LNHNV and YYDKDF (reference sequence). Trimming cost V 6 bases and J 4 bases; bases outside gene matches: 9. The CDR3 is 16 amino acids.

This clone was detected only once. The chain has TRBV5-1 and TRBJ1-2, with TRBD1 identical over 10 bases. The junction had 8 bases not matched to a gene; V was cut back by 5 bases and J by 7 bases. The CDR3 sequence is 14 residues long. The germline gives CDR1 SGHRS, CDR2 YFSETQ. CDR3 DNA: TGCGCCAGCAGTCTCCTAGGGACAGGGGCTGGCTACACCTTC. The encoded protein is CASSLLGTGAGYTF.

V is TRBV5-6 and J is TRBJ2-3; 9 bases are a match to TRBD1. Germline V gene data show CDR1 as SGHDT and CDR2 as YYEEEE. Trimming took 4 bases from V and 3 from J; bases not matched to a gene: 9. This CDR3 has 16 amino acids. Here the CDR3 reads CASSTADRGLTDTQYF. As DNA, the CDR3 is TGTGCCAGCAGCACGGCGGACAGGGGATTGACAGATACGCAGTATTTT.

The chain uses TRBV30 and TRBJ1-5, with a tentative D call TRBD1 (5 bases). The length of the CDR3 is 15 residues. Germline V gene data show CDR1 as GTSNPN and CDR2 as SVGIG (reference sequence). V lost 3 bases, J lost 6 bases, and 18 bases lay in between. CDR3 in DNA: TGTGCCTGGAGGGAGGGACCCGGGTGGGGTCAGCCCCAGCATTTT. This sequence encodes CAWREGPGWGQPQHF.

The CDR3 spells CASNSGQTNTEAFF. The DNA of the CDR3 is TGTGCCAGCAACTCAGGGCAGACGAACACTGAAGCTTTCTTT. The chain has TRBV27 and TRBJ1-1, with TRBD1 as a possible D gene (5 bases). Germline V CDR1 and CDR2: MNHEY, SMNVEV (reference sequence). The ends were cut back, 7 bases at V and 1 base at J, with 13 bases in the middle. The CDR3 has 14 residues.

The V call is TRBV11-2, the J call TRBJ2-4; weak D call: TRBD2 (7 bases). Germline CDR1 SGHAT, CDR2 FQNNGV. The CDR3 has 15 residues. Trimming left V 8 bases short and J 8 bases short, with 22 bases between. As DNA, the CDR3 is TGTGCCAGCGGCCCCTCTACCGGAGGGGGGGACATTCAGTACTTC. Translated, it gives CASGPSTGGGDIQYF. The whole variable domain, filled in from reference TRBV11-2 and TRBJ2-4, reads EAGVAQSPRYKIIEKRQSVAFWCNPISGHATLYWYQQILGQGPKLLIQFQNNGVVDDSQLPKDRFSAERLKGVDSTLKIQPAKLEDSAVYLCASGPSTGGGDIQYFGAGTRLSVL.